Below are 8 T cell receptor beta chains sequenced from a single sample in a study of CD8+CD57+ T cells in acquired aplastic anemia. Both TCR beta VDJ combination and CDR3 sequence profiling were carried out. Genomic DNA was the template for this profiling. One entry per CDR3 protein, called by TCRdb with MiXCR from the reads. The data hold a few hundred thousand distinct CDR3 sequences, with 55% to 70% observed a single time. Material: sorted CD4+, CD8+, or CD8+CD57+ T cells (not recorded which) from PBMCs. The source is a human donor in good health, serving as a control.

About this clonotype: Its ends do not fully match the called genes, so a read error is possible. The rearrangement uses TRBV6-5 and TRBJ2-2; D may be TRBD1 (7 bases). Germline loops: CDR1 MNHEY, CDR2 SVGAGI. The CDR3 length is 15 residues. The CDR3 sequence: CVSSDLSGGSGELFF. CDR3 DNA sequence: TGTGTCAGCAGTGATTTGTCAGGGGGGTCCGGGGAGCTGTTTTTT.

The rearrangement uses TRBV7-9 and TRBJ2-2; tentatively, D is TRBD1 or TRBD2 (5 bases each). Germline CDR1 is SEHNR and CDR2 is FQNEAQ (reference sequence). Between the trimmed V and J ends, which lost 5 bases and 7 bases, there was a span of 14 bases. CDR3 length equals 14 residues. The chain's CDR3 is CASSSRDPGGELFF. DNA of the CDR3: TGTGCCAGCAGCAGCCGGGACCCAGGCGGGGAGCTGTTTTTT.

Regarding this clonotype: Compared with germline, one end of the junction differs, possibly owing to a read error. The chain is built from TRBV7-6 and TRBJ1-2; D not certain. The CDR3 runs 15 residues. From germline, CDR1 is SGHVS and CDR2 FNYEAQ. This CDR3 is CASSLAEAELYGFTF. Here the CDR3 DNA reads TGTGCCAGCAGCTTAGCAGAGGCGGAGTTGTATGGCTTCACCTTC.

A few counts support this clonotype. The chain has TRBV29-1 and TRBJ2-3; D is possibly TRBD2 (5 bases). Trimming shortened V by 7 bases and J by 0 bases, and 14 bases separated the two germline ends. Germline CDR1 SQVTM, CDR2 ANQGSEA. This CDR3 has 14 residues. The CDR3 loop reads CSAEAGISTDTQYF. In DNA, the CDR3 is TGCAGCGCCGAGGCCGGGATCAGCACAGATACGCAGTATTTT.

Note on this clonotype: A read error may explain this, as a much larger clone is one base away. Likely a read error: the CDR3 ends without its conserved phenylalanine or tryptophan. This chain connects TRBV4-3 to TRBJ1-1; D gene ambiguous. CDR3 length: 15 amino acids. The germline V and J ends were trimmed by 0 bases and 6 bases, with 14 bases remaining between them. CDR1 and CDR2 from the germline V gene are LGHNA and YSLEER. CDR3 amino acids: CASSQELLGGAEAFL. For the CDR3, the DNA is TGCGCCAGCAGCCAAGAATTATTGGGCGGGGCTGAAGCTTTCCTT.

This clonotype was seen repeatedly, ten times or more. DNA of the CDR3: TGTGCCAGCAGCCTTAACTTCGGTATATACAATGAGCAGTTCTTC. It is translated as CASSLNFGIYNEQFF. The rearrangement joins TRBV14 to TRBJ2-1, with D unresolved. Germline lookup yields CDR1 SGHDN and CDR2 FVKESK. Trimming left V 4 bases short and J 4 bases short, with 14 bases between. The CDR3 is 15 residues long.

This clonotype was observed a single time. The CDR3: CASSPPSGGSSYEQYF. The CDR3 DNA reads as TGTGCCAGCTCACCACCCTCGGGAGGCAGCTCCTACGAGCAGTACTTC. This chain links TRBV18 with TRBJ2-7; TRBD2 aligns across 7 bases. The V gene's germline CDR1 is KGHSH and CDR2 LQKENI. The length of the CDR3 is 16 residues. V lost 0 bases, J lost 0 bases, and 5 bases stayed unmatched.

As for this clonotype: Lacking the conserved final phenylalanine or tryptophan, this CDR3 likely reflects a read error. The genes are TRBV12-3 or TRBV12-4 and TRBJ2-5; 9 bases are a match to TRBD1. The CDR3 is 14 amino acids. The V and J ends lost 7 bases and 5 bases, in that order; junction bases with no gene match: 8. Here the CDR3 reads CASNHRGHRETQYS. CDR3 coding DNA: TGTGCCAGCAACCACAGGGGGCACCGTGAGACCCAGTACTCC.